What follows are 23 T cell receptor beta chains derived from one specimen sequenced in a study of cytomegalovirus exposure and HLA in healthy donors. The PCR was carried out with 60 Vbeta primers and 13 Jbeta primers. Repertoires were generated with immunoSEQ multiplex PCR, while TCRdb's copy carries only in-frame clones and drops some. The table lists 150,000 or so clones, over 70% of them singletons. The material sequenced was PBMCs. These receptor sequences come from a woman between 25 and 40 years old in good health and CMV-seronegative.

V gene TRBV5-6 combines with J gene TRBJ1-3; D is undetermined. The CDR3 runs 14 residues. Deletions cut 5 bases from V and 8 bases from J, with 17 bases between. The V gene's germline CDR1 is SGHDT and CDR2 YYEEEE. The CDR3 nucleotides read TGTGCCAGCAGTTTCGGACTTGGCGGGCACACCATATATTTT. The encoded protein is CASSFGLGGHTIYF.

This clone was picked up one time. The rearrangement joins TRBV7-2 to TRBJ2-7; maybe TRBD2 (6 bases). Trimming took 3 bases from V and 2 from J, leaving 8 bases between them. Per the germline V gene, CDR1 is SGHTA and CDR2 is FQGNSA. There are 13 residues in the CDR3. Written as DNA, the CDR3 is TGTGCCAGCAGCTTTGGCGGGGCCTACGAGCAGTACTTC. Residues: CASSFGGAYEQYF. Based on the CDR3 plus reference TRBV7-2 and TRBJ2-7, the full variable domain is GAGVSQSPSNKVTEKGKDVELRCDPISGHTALYWYRQSLGQGLEFLIYFQGNSAPDKSGLPSDRFSAERTGGSVSTLTIQRTQQEDSAVYLCASSFGGAYEQYFGPGTRLTVT.

The chain is built from TRBV13 and TRBJ2-5, with TRBD2 matching over 15 bases. CDR1 PRHDT and CDR2 FYEKMQ come from the germline V gene (reference sequence). The CDR3 loop spans 17 amino acids. J lost 5 bases, V lost 4 bases, and 8 bases had no gene match. The CDR3 loop is CASSSWTSGGEGETQYF. The CDR3, as DNA: TGTGCCAGCAGCTCCTGGACTAGCGGGGGGGAGGGCGAGACCCAGTACTTC.

This clone was picked up one time. J is TRBJ1-1 and V is TRBV5-1; D not resolved. Germline assignment: CDR1 SGHRS and CDR2 YFSETQ. CDR3 size: 13 residues. V shed 0 bases and J shed 3 bases, with 6 bases lying between them. CDR3 coding DNA: TGCGCCAGCAGCTTGGCCGGGGACACTGAAGCTTTCTTT. Residues: CASSLAGDTEAFF. The full variable domain, in which reference TRBV5-1 and TRBJ1-1 provide the parts outside the CDR3, is KAGVTQTPRYLIKTRGQQVTLSCSPISGHRSVSWYQQTPGQGLQFLFEYFSETQRNKGNFPGRFSGRQFSNSRSEMNVSTLELGDSALYLCASSLAGDTEAFFGQGTRLTVV.

V is TRBV15 and J is TRBJ2-7; 9 positions match TRBD1. Per the germline V gene, CDR1 is LNHNV and CDR2 is YYDKDF (reference sequence). This CDR3 has 15 amino acids. Unmatched junction bases numbered 7, after V lost 2 bases and J lost 5 bases. CDR3 protein: CATSRSGTGSDEQYF. DNA of the CDR3: TGTGCCACCAGCAGATCGGGGACAGGGTCTGACGAGCAGTACTTC. The variable domain in full, completed from reference TRBV15 and TRBJ2-7, reads DAMVIQNPRYQVTQFGKPVTLSCSQTLNHNVMYWYQQKSSQAPKLLFHYYDKDFNNEADTPDNFQSRRPNTSFCFLDIRSPGLGDTAMYLCATSRSGTGSDEQYFGPGTRLTVT.

The CDR3 sequence: CASSRETQYF. The CDR3, as DNA: TGTGCCAGCAGCAGGGAGACCCAGTACTTC. The chain is built from TRBV6-1 and TRBJ2-5; D not resolved. Deletions cut 6 bases from V and 5 bases from J, with 4 bases between. The germline V gene has CDR1 MNHNS and CDR2 SASEGT. The CDR3 is made up of 10 amino acids.

This chain connects TRBV30 to TRBJ2-1, with D perhaps TRBD1 (6 bases). V lost 3 bases, J lost 4 bases, and 13 bases lay in between. Germline values: CDR1 GTSNPN, CDR2 SVGIG (reference sequence). There are 14 residues in the CDR3. CDR3 protein: CAWSQGPAYNEQFF. The CDR3 nucleotides are TGTGCCTGGAGCCAGGGGCCAGCTTACAATGAGCAGTTCTTC.

V usage is TRBV29-1 and J usage is TRBJ2-2; unclear D gene. V lost 3 bases and J lost 4, with 18 bases in between. Germline CDR1 SQVTM, CDR2 ANQGSEA. This CDR3 spans 16 amino acids. The CDR3 DNA reads as TGCAGCGTTGACGCCCGCCGTCAAGGCGGCACCGGGGAGCTGTTTTTT. This codes for CSVDARRQGGTGELFF.

The gene calls are TRBV27 and TRBJ2-5; D is possibly TRBD2 (6 bases). The ends were cut back, 6 bases at V and 5 bases at J, with 19 bases in the middle. The V gene's germline CDR1 is MNHEY and CDR2 SMNVEV (reference sequence). The CDR3 runs 15 residues. The CDR3 bases are TGTGCCAGCAGCCCAGACGCGGGGAACTGGGAGACCCAGTACTTC. This gives the protein CASSPDAGNWETQYF.

V is TRBV5-1 and J is TRBJ1-2; D gene ambiguous. Germline V gene data show CDR1 as SGHRS and CDR2 as YFSETQ. This CDR3 is built from 14 residues. The V end lost 4 bases, the J end lost 2 bases, and 12 bases lay between the germline ends. CDR3: CASSTPGLNYGYTF. CDR3 bases: TGCGCCAGCAGCACCCCCGGGTTGAACTATGGCTACACCTTC.

The V gene is TRBV9, the J gene TRBJ1-5, with TRBD1 as a possible D gene (6 bases). CDR1 and CDR2 from the germline V gene are SGDLS and YYNGEE. The V end was cut by 6 bases, the J end by 5 bases, with 15 bases between. CDR3 length equals 14 residues. CDR3 region: CASTPPGVDQPQHF. Written as DNA, the CDR3 is TGTGCCAGCACCCCCCCAGGGGTGGATCAGCCCCAGCATTTT.

This clone was found once. This chain connects TRBV6-5 to TRBJ1-1, with D possibly TRBD1 on 5 matching bases. CDR3 size: 14 residues. V was pared by 3 bases and J by 4 bases, with 12 bases between. The V gene's germline CDR1 is MNHEY and CDR2 SVGAGI. The CDR3 nucleotides read TGTGCCAGCAGTTATCAGGGAGGGAGCACTGAAGCTTTCTTT. The encoded protein is CASSYQGGSTEAFF.

The chain uses TRBV5-1 and TRBJ1-6, with TRBD1 matching 8 bases. The CDR3 has 13 amino acids. The ends lost 6 bases at V and 7 bases at J; junction bases unmatched: 3. The germline CDR1 and CDR2 sequences are SGHRS and YFSETQ. The DNA for the CDR3 is TGCGCCAGCAAGGACAGGGAAAATTCACCCCTCCACTTT. Amino acids: CASKDRENSPLHF.

The V call is TRBV2, the J call TRBJ2-1; 11 nucleotides align to TRBD2. This CDR3 has 14 residues. CDR1 and CDR2 (germline): SNHLY, FYNNEI. Trimming cost V 8 bases and J 7 bases; bases outside gene matches: 7. This CDR3 is CASRGLAGGNEQFF. The CDR3 bases are TGTGCCAGCCGAGGGCTAGCGGGAGGTAATGAGCAGTTCTTC.

V gene TRBV30 combines with J gene TRBJ2-7; D uncertain. Germline V lookup: CDR1 GTSNPN, CDR2 SVGIG (reference sequence). V was pared by 3 bases and J by 0 bases, with 9 bases between. The CDR3 length is 13 residues. CDR3 in DNA: TGTGCCTGGAGGAGAAAGAGCTCCTACGAGCAGTACTTC. It yields the protein CAWRRKSSYEQYF.

The gene calls are TRBV28 and TRBJ2-2; 12 bases match TRBD2. There are 14 residues in the CDR3. V dropped 6 bases and J dropped 7; count of bases not matched to a gene: 3. The germline gives CDR1 MDHEN, CDR2 SYDVKM. CDR3 sequence: CASRTSGGNGELFF. The CDR3 nucleotides read TGTGCCAGCAGGACTAGCGGGGGTAACGGGGAGCTGTTTTTT.

In this sample, this clone turned up a few times. The rearrangement uses TRBV5-1 and TRBJ2-1, with D possibly being TRBD1 (6 bases). V was shortened by 3 bases and J by 6 bases, with 7 bases between the two germline ends. The CDR3 length is 12 residues. CDR1 and CDR2 from the germline V gene are SGHRS and YFSETQ. For the CDR3, the DNA is TGCGCCAGCAGCTCGGACAGCAATGAGCAGTTCTTC. This gives the protein CASSSDSNEQFF.

The V and J genes are TRBV2 and TRBJ2-5; TRBD2 is a possible D gene (6 bases). Trimming took off 6 bases at V and 1 base at J, with 15 bases between the two ends. The germline CDR1 and CDR2 sequences are SNHLY and FYNNEI. The CDR3 consists of 15 residues. Here the CDR3 DNA reads TGTGCCAGCAGGGGGGTAGGAGGGCCCCAAGAGACCCAGTACTTC. Its translation: CASRGVGGPQETQYF.

This sequence joins TRBV11-3 and TRBJ2-7, with D perhaps TRBD1 (5 bases). The CDR3 contains 13 residues. The germline V and J ends were trimmed by 5 bases and 1 base, with 9 bases remaining between them. Per the germline V gene, CDR1 is SGHNT and CDR2 is YENEEA. DNA for the CDR3: TGTGCCAGCAGCCCAGGGCCTTCCTACGAGCAGTACTTC. Translated: CASSPGPSYEQYF. The full variable domain, in which reference TRBV11-3 and TRBJ2-7 provide the parts outside the CDR3, is EAGVVQSPRYKIIEKKQPVAFWCNPISGHNTLYWYLQNLGQGPELLIRYENEEAVDDSQLPKDRFSAERLKGVDSTLKIQPAELGDSAVYLCASSPGPSYEQYFGPGTRLTVT.

The chain recombines TRBV7-3 with TRBJ1-2, with D possibly TRBD1 on 5 matching bases. The CDR3 has 13 residues. In germline, CDR1 is SGHTA, CDR2 FQGTGA. V was pared by 5 bases and J by 8 bases, with 15 bases between. CDR3 sequence reads: CASSPERGSGYTF. The CDR3 DNA reads TGTGCCAGCAGCCCCGAGCGGGGGTCCGGCTACACCTTC.

This clone was counted only a few times. The chain couples TRBV7-9 to TRBJ1-2; maybe TRBD1 (6 bases). With 1 base removed from V and 3 bases from J, the gap between germline ends came to 12 bases. Germline CDR1 and CDR2: SEHNR and FQNEAQ (reference sequence). The CDR3 has 15 residues. The CDR3 protein is CASSLETGTHYGYTF. The DNA of the CDR3 is TGTGCCAGCAGCTTAGAAACAGGGACCCACTATGGCTACACCTTC.

This chain uses TRBV5-6 with TRBJ1-5; D is undetermined. The germline V gene has CDR1 SGHDT and CDR2 YYEEEE. V was clipped by 4 bases and J by 3 bases, with 14 bases between them. CDR3 length: 15 residues. In nucleotides, the CDR3 is TGTGCCAGCAGCCCCCGGGGAGGGCTCAATCAGCCCCAGCATTTT. Its translation: CASSPRGGLNQPQHF.

J is TRBJ1-2 and V is TRBV5-1, with no clear D. The V and J ends lost 4 bases and 8 bases respectively, with 21 bases between them. This CDR3 contains 15 residues. Germline values: CDR1 SGHRS, CDR2 YFSETQ. CDR3 DNA: TGCGCCAGCAGCCAGTTTAGTTTGGGCCAGGAAGGCTACACCTTC. Protein product: CASSQFSLGQEGYTF.